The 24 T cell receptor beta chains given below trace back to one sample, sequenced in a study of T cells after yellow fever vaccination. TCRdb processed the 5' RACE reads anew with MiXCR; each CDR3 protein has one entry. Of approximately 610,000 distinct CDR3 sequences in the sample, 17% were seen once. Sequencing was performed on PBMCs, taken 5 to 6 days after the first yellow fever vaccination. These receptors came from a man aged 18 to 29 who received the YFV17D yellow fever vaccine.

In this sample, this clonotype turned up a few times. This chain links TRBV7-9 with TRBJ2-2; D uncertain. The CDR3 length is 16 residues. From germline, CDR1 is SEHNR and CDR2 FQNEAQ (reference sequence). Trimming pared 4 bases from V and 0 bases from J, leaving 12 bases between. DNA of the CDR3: TGTGCCAGCAGCTCCCTGCGGTACGCGAACACCGGGGAGCTGTTTTTT. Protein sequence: CASSSLRYANTGELFF. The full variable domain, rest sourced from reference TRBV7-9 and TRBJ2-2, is DTGVSQNPRHKITKRGQNVTFRCDPISEHNRLYWYRQTLGQGPEFLTYFQNEAQLEKSRLLSDRFSAERPKGSFSTLEIQRTEQGDSAMYLCASSSLRYANTGELFFGEGSRLTVL.

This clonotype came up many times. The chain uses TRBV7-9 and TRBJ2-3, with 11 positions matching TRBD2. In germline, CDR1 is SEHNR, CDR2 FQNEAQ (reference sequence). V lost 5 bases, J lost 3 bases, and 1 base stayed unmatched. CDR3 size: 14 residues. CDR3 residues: CASSRLAGTDTQYF. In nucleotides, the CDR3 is TGTGCCAGCAGCCGACTAGCGGGGACAGATACGCAGTATTTT.

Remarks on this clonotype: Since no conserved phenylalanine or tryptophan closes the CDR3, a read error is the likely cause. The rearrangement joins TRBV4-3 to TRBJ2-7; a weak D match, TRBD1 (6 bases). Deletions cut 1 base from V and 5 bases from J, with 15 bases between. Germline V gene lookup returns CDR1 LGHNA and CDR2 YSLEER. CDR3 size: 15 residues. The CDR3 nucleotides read TGCGCCAGCAGCCAAGGCAGAACAGGGTTCGACGAGCAGTACCTC. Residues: CASSQGRTGFDEQYL.

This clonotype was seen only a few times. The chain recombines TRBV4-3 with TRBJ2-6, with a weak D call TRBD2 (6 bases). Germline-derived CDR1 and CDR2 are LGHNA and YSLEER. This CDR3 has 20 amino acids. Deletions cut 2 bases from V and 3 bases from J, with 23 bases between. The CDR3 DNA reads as TGCGCCAGCAGCCAATCTCTGGGCGGACGGGGGAGAGGTGGGGCCAACGTCCTGACTTTC. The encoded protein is CASSQSLGGRGRGGANVLTF.

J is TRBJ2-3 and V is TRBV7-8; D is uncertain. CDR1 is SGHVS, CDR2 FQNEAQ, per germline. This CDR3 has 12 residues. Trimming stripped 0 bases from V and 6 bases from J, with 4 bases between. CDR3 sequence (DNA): TGTGCCAGCAGCTTAGCCTGGGATACGCAGTATTTT. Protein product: CASSLAWDTQYF.

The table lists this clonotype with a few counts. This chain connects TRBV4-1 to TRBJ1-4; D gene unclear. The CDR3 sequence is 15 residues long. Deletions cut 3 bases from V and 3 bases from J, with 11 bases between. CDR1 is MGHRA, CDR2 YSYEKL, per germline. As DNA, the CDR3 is TGCGCCAGCAGCCAGAAAGGCCAGCCTAATGAAAAACTGTTTTTT. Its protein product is CASSQKGQPNEKLFF.

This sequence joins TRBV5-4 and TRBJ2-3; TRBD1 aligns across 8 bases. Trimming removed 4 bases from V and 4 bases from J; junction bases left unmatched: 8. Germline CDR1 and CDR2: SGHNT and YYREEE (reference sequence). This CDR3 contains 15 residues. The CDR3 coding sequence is TGTGCCAGCAGCCCGGACAGGGTAGTAGCAGATACGCAGTATTTT. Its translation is CASSPDRVVADTQYF.

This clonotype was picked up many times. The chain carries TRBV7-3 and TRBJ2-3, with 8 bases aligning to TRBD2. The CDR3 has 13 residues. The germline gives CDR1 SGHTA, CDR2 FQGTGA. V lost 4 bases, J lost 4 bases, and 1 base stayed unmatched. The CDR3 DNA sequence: TGTGCCAGCAGCTCGGGGGGGCCAGATACGCAGTATTTT. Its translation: CASSSGGPDTQYF.

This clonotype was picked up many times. The CDR3 DNA reads as TGCAGTGCTAGAGATTTAGGGACCTATGGCTACACCTTC. Protein: CSARDLGTYGYTF. This rearrangement joins TRBV20-1 to TRBJ1-2; maybe TRBD1 (5 bases). The ends were cut back, 0 bases at V and 4 bases at J, with 9 bases in the middle. Per germline, CDR1 DFQATT and CDR2 SNEGSKA (reference sequence). This CDR3 contains 13 residues.

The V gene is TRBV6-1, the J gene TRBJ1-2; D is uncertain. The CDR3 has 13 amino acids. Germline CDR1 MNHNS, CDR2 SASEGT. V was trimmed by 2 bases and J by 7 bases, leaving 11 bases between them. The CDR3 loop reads CASSERGGGGYTF. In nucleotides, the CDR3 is TGTGCCAGCAGTGAACGAGGAGGCGGTGGCTACACCTTC.

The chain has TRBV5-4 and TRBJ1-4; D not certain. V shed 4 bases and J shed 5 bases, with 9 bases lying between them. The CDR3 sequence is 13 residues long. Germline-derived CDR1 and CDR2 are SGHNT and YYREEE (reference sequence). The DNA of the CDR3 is TGTGCCAGCAGCCCCGGAAGAAATGAAAAACTGTTTTTT. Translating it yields CASSPGRNEKLFF.

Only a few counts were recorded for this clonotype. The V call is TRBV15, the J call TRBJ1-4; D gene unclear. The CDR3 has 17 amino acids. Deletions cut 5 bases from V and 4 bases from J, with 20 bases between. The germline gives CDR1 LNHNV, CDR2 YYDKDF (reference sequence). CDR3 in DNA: TGTGCCACCAGCCCCCCTGGGTTGGCCGAAATTAATGAAAAACTGTTTTTT. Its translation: CATSPPGLAEINEKLFF.

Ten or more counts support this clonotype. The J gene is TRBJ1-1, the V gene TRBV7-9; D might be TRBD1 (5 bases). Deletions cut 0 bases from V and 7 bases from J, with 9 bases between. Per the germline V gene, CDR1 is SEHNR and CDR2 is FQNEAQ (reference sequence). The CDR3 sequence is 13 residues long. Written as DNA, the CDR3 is TGTGCCAGCAGCTTAGCAGGGGAAGGTGAAGCTTTCTTT. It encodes CASSLAGEGEAFF. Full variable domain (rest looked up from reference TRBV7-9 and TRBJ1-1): DTGVSQNPRHKITKRGQNVTFRCDPISEHNRLYWYRQTLGQGPEFLTYFQNEAQLEKSRLLSDRFSAERPKGSFSTLEIQRTEQGDSAMYLCASSLAGEGEAFFGQGTRLTVV.

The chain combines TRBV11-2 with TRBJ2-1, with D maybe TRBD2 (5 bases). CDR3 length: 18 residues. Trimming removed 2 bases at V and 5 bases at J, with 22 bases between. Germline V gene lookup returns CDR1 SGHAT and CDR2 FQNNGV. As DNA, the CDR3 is TGTGCCAGCAGCTTATTCTCTCCTAGCCTCTCGGGTAACAATGAGCAGTTCTTC. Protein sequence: CASSLFSPSLSGNNEQFF. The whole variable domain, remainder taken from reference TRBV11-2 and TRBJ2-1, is EAGVAQSPRYKIIEKRQSVAFWCNPISGHATLYWYQQILGQGPKLLIQFQNNGVVDDSQLPKDRFSAERLKGVDSTLKIQPAKLEDSAVYLCASSLFSPSLSGNNEQFFGPGTRLTVL.

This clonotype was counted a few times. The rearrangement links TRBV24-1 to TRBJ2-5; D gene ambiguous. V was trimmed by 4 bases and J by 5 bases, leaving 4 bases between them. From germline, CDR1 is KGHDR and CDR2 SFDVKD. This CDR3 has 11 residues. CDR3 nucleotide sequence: TGTGCCACCAGTGAGTCTGAGACCCAGTACTTC. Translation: CATSESETQYF.

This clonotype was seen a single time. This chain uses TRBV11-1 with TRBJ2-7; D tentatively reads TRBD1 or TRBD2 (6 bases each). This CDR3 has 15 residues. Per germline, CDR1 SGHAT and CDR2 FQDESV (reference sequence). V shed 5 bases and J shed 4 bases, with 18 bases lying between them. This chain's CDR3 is CASSHRGTKPYEQYF. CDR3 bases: TGTGCCAGCAGCCACCGGGGGACAAAACCTTACGAGCAGTACTTC.

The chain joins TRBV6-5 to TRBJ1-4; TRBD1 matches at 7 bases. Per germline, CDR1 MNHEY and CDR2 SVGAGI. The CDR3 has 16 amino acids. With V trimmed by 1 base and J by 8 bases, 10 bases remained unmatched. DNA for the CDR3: TGTGCCAGCAGTTACTTGCAGGGGGATGTGGAAGAAAAACTGTTTTTT. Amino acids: CASSYLQGDVEEKLFF.

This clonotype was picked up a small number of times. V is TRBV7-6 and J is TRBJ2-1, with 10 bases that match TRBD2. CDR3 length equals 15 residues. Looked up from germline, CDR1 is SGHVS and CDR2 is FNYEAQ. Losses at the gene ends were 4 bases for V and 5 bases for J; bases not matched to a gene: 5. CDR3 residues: CASSSLAGRDNEQFF. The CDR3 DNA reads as TGTGCCAGCAGCTCACTAGCGGGGAGAGACAATGAGCAGTTCTTC. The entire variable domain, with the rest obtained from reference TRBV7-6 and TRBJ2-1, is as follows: GAGVSQSPRYKVTKRGQDVALRCDPISGHVSLYWYRQALGQGPEFLTYFNYEAQQDKSGLPNDRFSAERPEGSISTLTIQRTEQRDSAMYRCASSSLAGRDNEQFFGPGTRLTVL.

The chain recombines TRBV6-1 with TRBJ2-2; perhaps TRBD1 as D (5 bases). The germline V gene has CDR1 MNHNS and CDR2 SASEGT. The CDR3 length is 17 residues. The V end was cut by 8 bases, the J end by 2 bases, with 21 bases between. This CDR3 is CASGVGLGAENTGELFF. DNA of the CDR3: TGTGCCAGCGGGGTGGGCCTAGGGGCTGAAAACACCGGGGAGCTGTTTTTT.

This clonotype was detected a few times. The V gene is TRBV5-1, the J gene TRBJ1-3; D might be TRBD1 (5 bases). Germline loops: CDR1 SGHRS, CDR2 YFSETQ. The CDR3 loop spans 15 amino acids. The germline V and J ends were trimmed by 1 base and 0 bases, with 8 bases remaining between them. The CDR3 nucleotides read TGCGCCAGCAGCTTGAAGGGGCTCTCTGGAAACACCATATATTTT. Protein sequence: CASSLKGLSGNTIYF.

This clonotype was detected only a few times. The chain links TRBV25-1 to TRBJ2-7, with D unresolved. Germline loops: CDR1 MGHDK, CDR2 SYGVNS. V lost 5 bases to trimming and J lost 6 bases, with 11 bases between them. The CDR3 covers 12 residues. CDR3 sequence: CASSQDLVEQYF. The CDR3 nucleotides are TGTGCCAGCAGTCAGGATCTGGTCGAGCAGTACTTC.

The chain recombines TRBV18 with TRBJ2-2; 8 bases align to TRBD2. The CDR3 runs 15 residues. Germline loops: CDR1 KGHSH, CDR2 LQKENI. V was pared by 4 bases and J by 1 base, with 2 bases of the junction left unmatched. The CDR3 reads CASSLGLVNTGELFF. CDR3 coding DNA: TGTGCCAGCTCACTGGGACTAGTGAACACCGGGGAGCTGTTTTTT.

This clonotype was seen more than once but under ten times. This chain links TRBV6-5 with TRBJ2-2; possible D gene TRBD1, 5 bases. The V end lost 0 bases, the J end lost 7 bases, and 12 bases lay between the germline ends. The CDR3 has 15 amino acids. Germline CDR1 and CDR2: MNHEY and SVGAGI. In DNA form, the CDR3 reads TGTGCCAGCAGTTACTCGAATAGGGGTATCGGGGAGCTGTTTTTT. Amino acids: CASSYSNRGIGELFF.

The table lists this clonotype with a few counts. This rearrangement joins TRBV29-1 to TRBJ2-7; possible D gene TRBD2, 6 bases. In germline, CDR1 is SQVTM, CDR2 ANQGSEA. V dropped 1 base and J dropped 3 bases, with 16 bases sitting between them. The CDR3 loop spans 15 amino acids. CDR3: CSVEGTVRGLYEQYF. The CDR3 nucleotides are TGCAGCGTTGAAGGGACGGTGCGGGGTCTCTACGAGCAGTACTTC.